This TCR beta chain was captured by sequencing in a study of CD8 T cells in ankylosing spondylitis. This CDR3 region has 15 residues. Germline values: CDR1 SGHTA, CDR2 FQGTGA. V was clipped by 5 bases and J by 8 bases, with 16 bases between them. For this clonotype: The antigen remains unidentified.

TCRdb recomputed calls from the 5' RACE reads with MiXCR, one row per CDR3 protein. The sample has hundreds of thousands of distinct CDR3 sequences; about 11% are singletons. Study findings and constraints: Eight highly homologous variants formed a TCR beta motif that appeared characteristic of ankylosing spondylitis blood.

Sequenced material: blood, either unsorted or a sorted T cell fraction (not recorded which). The clonotype was recovered from a male donor with ankylosing spondylitis. The V gene is TRBV7-3, the J gene TRBJ1-6; D uncertain. Here the CDR3 reads CASSLFSAGYSPLHF. The CDR3 DNA is TGTGCCAGCAGCCTATTCTCCGCTGGGTATTCACCCCTCCACTTT.